The rows below give T cell receptor beta chains drawn from one sample of a study of patients and donors after allogeneic stem cell transplantation. TCRdb itself ran the RT-PCR reads through MiXCR, one entry per CDR3 protein. The data contain hundreds of thousands of distinct CDR3 sequences, 16% of them singletons. Input material: blood, either unsorted or a sorted T cell fraction (not recorded which). These TCRs come from a human donor who was either an allogeneic HSCT recipient or a stem cell or donor lymphocyte infusion donor (not recorded which). It is not recorded whose cells these are; they may come from a transplant donor. Both conserved end residues are part of each CDR3. Fields, in order: V gene, clone size, J gene, D gene, CDR3 protein. The D gene is left open where the match is weak. Not every row has a clone size; where given, it reads once, few, many or a size class.

v_gene: TRBV20-1
abundance: .
j_gene: TRBJ2-3
d_gene: TRBD1
CDR3aa: CSASSPGQSTDTQYF

v_gene: TRBV12-3/TRBV12-4
abundance: many
j_gene: TRBJ2-7
d_gene: .
CDR3aa: CASREDSLYEQYF

v_gene: TRBV6-1
abundance: few
j_gene: TRBJ1-6
d_gene: TRBD1
CDR3aa: CASSTGQGVGSPLHF

v_gene: TRBV2
abundance: .
j_gene: TRBJ1-2
d_gene: TRBD1
CDR3aa: CASRLRQGAMVGYTF

v_gene: TRBV29-1
abundance: few
j_gene: TRBJ1-1
d_gene: .
CDR3aa: CSVNGGLPEAFF

v_gene: TRBV7-8
abundance: .
j_gene: TRBJ1-5
d_gene: TRBD1
CDR3aa: CASSLRTGSGFNQPQHF

v_gene: TRBV20-1
abundance: many
j_gene: TRBJ1-1
d_gene: .
CDR3aa: CSALRGGSRPFF

v_gene: TRBV7-9
abundance: .
j_gene: TRBJ2-3
d_gene: .
CDR3aa: CASSPGLAASTDTQYF

v_gene: TRBV20-1
abundance: many
j_gene: TRBJ2-3
d_gene: TRBD2
CDR3aa: CSARFPSGASTDTQYF

v_gene: TRBV7-9
abundance: few
j_gene: TRBJ2-5
d_gene: .
CDR3aa: CASSLGAETQYF

v_gene: TRBV20-1
abundance: few
j_gene: TRBJ1-1
d_gene: .
CDR3aa: CSARRSQNMNTEAFF

v_gene: TRBV5-1
abundance: many
j_gene: TRBJ2-1
d_gene: .
CDR3aa: CASSNKWDMSYEQFF

v_gene: TRBV2
abundance: .
j_gene: TRBJ1-2
d_gene: TRBD1
CDR3aa: CASSDRGRFDGYTF

v_gene: TRBV20-1
abundance: .
j_gene: TRBJ1-2
d_gene: .
CDR3aa: CSAQVGGAGYGYTF

v_gene: TRBV4-1
abundance: few
j_gene: TRBJ1-5
d_gene: .
CDR3aa: CASSQDGVSNQPQHF

v_gene: TRBV9
abundance: .
j_gene: TRBJ2-2
d_gene: .
CDR3aa: CASSVDPGELFF

v_gene: TRBV20-1
abundance: .
j_gene: TRBJ1-1
d_gene: .
CDR3aa: CSARGRRGGYTEAFF

v_gene: TRBV20-1
abundance: few
j_gene: TRBJ1-2
d_gene: TRBD1
CDR3aa: CSASRTGAPYGYTF

v_gene: TRBV20-1
abundance: .
j_gene: TRBJ1-2
d_gene: .
CDR3aa: CSARADTPNNYGYTF

v_gene: TRBV15
abundance: .
j_gene: TRBJ2-5
d_gene: .
CDR3aa: CATSRSRAWETQYF

v_gene: TRBV30
abundance: few
j_gene: TRBJ1-1
d_gene: .
CDR3aa: CAWRIRTGGRTDTEAFF

v_gene: TRBV20-1
abundance: few
j_gene: TRBJ2-1
d_gene: .
CDR3aa: CSAPHEGSYNEQFF

v_gene: TRBV6-4
abundance: .
j_gene: TRBJ1-2
d_gene: TRBD1
CDR3aa: CASSDLGQGGGGYTF

v_gene: TRBV2
abundance: .
j_gene: TRBJ2-1
d_gene: TRBD2
CDR3aa: CASMGLAGAYNEQFF

v_gene: TRBV20-1
abundance: .
j_gene: TRBJ1-2
d_gene: TRBD1
CDR3aa: CSIGQGAGYGYTF

v_gene: TRBV3-1
abundance: many
j_gene: TRBJ1-1
d_gene: .
CDR3aa: CASSLGWLRGATEAFF

v_gene: TRBV5-1
abundance: many
j_gene: TRBJ2-1
d_gene: TRBD2
CDR3aa: CASSFGLAGGYSEQFF

v_gene: TRBV29-1
abundance: .
j_gene: TRBJ2-3
d_gene: .
CDR3aa: CSVEGRPPPTNTQYF

v_gene: TRBV4-1
abundance: few
j_gene: TRBJ2-3
d_gene: .
CDR3aa: CASSREDGTDTQYF

v_gene: TRBV3-1
abundance: few
j_gene: TRBJ2-7
d_gene: .
CDR3aa: CASSQDRNLYEQYF

v_gene: TRBV5-1
abundance: few
j_gene: TRBJ1-3
d_gene: .
CDR3aa: CASSPFRSGNTIYF

v_gene: TRBV7-2
abundance: .
j_gene: TRBJ2-7
d_gene: TRBD1
CDR3aa: CASSEGAGGNYEQYF

v_gene: TRBV12-3/TRBV12-4
abundance: .
j_gene: TRBJ2-6
d_gene: .
CDR3aa: CATKGGRGANVLTF

v_gene: TRBV5-1
abundance: .
j_gene: TRBJ1-1
d_gene: .
CDR3aa: CASSSNTQGFTEAFF

v_gene: TRBV4-1
abundance: .
j_gene: TRBJ2-1
d_gene: .
CDR3aa: CASTAARSSYNEQFF

v_gene: TRBV9
abundance: .
j_gene: TRBJ2-7
d_gene: .
CDR3aa: CASSAGDFSSYEQYF

v_gene: TRBV19
abundance: .
j_gene: TRBJ1-1
d_gene: .
CDR3aa: CASTIDAQRRGTEAFF

v_gene: TRBV5-6
abundance: .
j_gene: TRBJ2-7
d_gene: .
CDR3aa: CASSAARRGPNYEQYF

v_gene: TRBV9
abundance: .
j_gene: TRBJ1-5
d_gene: .
CDR3aa: CASSEGSGTQPQHF

v_gene: TRBV20-1
abundance: .
j_gene: TRBJ2-1
d_gene: .
CDR3aa: CSAPILFYNEKFF

v_gene: TRBV12-3/TRBV12-4
abundance: .
j_gene: TRBJ1-6
d_gene: .
CDR3aa: CASSLDRTSPLHF

v_gene: TRBV2
abundance: .
j_gene: TRBJ2-2
d_gene: .
CDR3aa: CASSPGQKTGELFF

v_gene: TRBV15
abundance: .
j_gene: TRBJ1-2
d_gene: .
CDR3aa: CATSRDRTNYGYTF

v_gene: TRBV5-5
abundance: few
j_gene: TRBJ2-1
d_gene: .
CDR3aa: CASSLDWPGYSYNEQFF

v_gene: TRBV4-3
abundance: few
j_gene: TRBJ2-7
d_gene: .
CDR3aa: CASSQEGEGSPPYEQYF

v_gene: TRBV11-3
abundance: .
j_gene: TRBJ2-5
d_gene: TRBD1
CDR3aa: CASSLDGAGGGETQYF

v_gene: TRBV11-3
abundance: .
j_gene: TRBJ2-2
d_gene: TRBD2
CDR3aa: CASSPGTSGLNTGELFF

v_gene: TRBV7-9
abundance: .
j_gene: TRBJ2-5
d_gene: .
CDR3aa: CASSHPGLTGVETQYF

v_gene: TRBV30
abundance: .
j_gene: TRBJ2-1
d_gene: TRBD2
CDR3aa: CAWRQRESSYNEQFF

v_gene: TRBV15
abundance: .
j_gene: TRBJ1-1
d_gene: TRBD1
CDR3aa: CATSKQGARTEAFF

v_gene: TRBV6-2/TRBV6-3
abundance: few
j_gene: TRBJ2-7
d_gene: .
CDR3aa: CASSEGGLLYEQYF

v_gene: TRBV7-6
abundance: few
j_gene: TRBJ2-1
d_gene: .
CDR3aa: CASSLEGGHEQFF

v_gene: TRBV15
abundance: .
j_gene: TRBJ2-7
d_gene: .
CDR3aa: CATSRDLFRLPDF